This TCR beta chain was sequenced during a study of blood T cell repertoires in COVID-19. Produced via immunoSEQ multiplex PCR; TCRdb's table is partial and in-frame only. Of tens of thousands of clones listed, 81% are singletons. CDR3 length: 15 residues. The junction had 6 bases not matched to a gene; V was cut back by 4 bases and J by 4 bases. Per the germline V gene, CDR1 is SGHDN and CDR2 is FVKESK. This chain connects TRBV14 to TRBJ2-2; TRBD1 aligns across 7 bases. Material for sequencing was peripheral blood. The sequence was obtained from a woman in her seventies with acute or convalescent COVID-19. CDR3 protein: CASSPNRGGTGELFF. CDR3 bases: TGTGCCAGCAGCCCTAACAGGGGTGGCACCGGGGAGCTGTTTTTT.